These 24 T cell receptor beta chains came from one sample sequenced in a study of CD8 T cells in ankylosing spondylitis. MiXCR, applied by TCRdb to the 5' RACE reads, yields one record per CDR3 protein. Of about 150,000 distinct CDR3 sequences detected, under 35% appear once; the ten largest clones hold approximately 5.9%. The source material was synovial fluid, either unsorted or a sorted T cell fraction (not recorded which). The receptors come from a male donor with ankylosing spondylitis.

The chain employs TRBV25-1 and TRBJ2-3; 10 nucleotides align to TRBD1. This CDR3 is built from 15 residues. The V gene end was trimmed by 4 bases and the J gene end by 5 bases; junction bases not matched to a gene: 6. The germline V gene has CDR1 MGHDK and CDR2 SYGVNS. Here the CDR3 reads CASSVVGTGEDTQYF. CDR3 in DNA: TGTGCCAGCAGTGTTGTCGGGACAGGGGAAGATACGCAGTATTTT. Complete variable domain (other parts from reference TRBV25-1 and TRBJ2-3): EADIYQTPRYLVIGTGKKITLECSQTMGHDKMYWYQQDPGMELHLIHYSYGVNSTEKGDLSSESTVSRIRTEHFPLTLESARPSHTSQYLCASSVVGTGEDTQYFGPGTRLTVL.

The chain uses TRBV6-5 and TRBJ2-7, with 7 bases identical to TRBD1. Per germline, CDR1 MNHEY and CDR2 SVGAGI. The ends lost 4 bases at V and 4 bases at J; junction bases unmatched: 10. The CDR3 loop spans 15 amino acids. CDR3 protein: CASSSGGTALYEQYF. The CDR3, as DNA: TGTGCCAGCAGTTCCGGTGGGACAGCCCTATACGAGCAGTACTTC.

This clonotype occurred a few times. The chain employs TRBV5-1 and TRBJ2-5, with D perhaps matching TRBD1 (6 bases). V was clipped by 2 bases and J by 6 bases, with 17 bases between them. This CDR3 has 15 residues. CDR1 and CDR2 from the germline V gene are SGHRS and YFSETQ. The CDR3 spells CASSLEAHQGKTQYF. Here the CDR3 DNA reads TGCGCCAGCAGCTTAGAGGCACATCAGGGGAAGACCCAGTACTTC.

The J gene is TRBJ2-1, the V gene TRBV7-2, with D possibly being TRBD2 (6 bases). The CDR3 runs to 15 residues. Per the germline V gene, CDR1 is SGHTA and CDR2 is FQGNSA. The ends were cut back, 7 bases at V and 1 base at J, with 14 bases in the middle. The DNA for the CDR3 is TGTGCCAGCAACGAGCGGGTGGGGTCCTACAATGAGCAGTTCTTC. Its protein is CASNERVGSYNEQFF.

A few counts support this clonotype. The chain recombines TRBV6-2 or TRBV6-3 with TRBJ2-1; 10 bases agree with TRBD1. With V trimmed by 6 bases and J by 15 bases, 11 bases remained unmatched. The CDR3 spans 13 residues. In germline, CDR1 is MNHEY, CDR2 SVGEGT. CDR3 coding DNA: TGTGCCAGCAGCCGGGACAGGGGCTATAGGCGGTTCTTC. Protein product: CASSRDRGYRRFF.

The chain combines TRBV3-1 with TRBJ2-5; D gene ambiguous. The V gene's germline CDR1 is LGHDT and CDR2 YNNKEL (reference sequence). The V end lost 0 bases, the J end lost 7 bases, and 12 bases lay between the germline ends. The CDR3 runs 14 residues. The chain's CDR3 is CASSQDPSGRTQYF. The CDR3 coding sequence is TGTGCCAGCAGCCAAGATCCCTCGGGTCGGACCCAGTACTTC.

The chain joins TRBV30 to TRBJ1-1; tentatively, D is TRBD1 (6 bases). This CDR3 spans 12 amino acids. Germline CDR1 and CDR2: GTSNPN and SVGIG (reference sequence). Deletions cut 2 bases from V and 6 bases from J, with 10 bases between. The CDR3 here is CAWSKGVAEAFF. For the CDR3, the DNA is TGTGCCTGGAGTAAGGGGGTCGCTGAAGCTTTCTTT.

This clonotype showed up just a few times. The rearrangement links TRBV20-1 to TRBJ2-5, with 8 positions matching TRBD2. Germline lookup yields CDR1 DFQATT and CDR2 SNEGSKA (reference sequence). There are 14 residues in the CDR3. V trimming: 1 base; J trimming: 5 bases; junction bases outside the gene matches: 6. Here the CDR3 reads CSARAGGPIETQYF. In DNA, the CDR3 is TGCAGTGCTAGAGCGGGAGGGCCCATTGAGACCCAGTACTTC.

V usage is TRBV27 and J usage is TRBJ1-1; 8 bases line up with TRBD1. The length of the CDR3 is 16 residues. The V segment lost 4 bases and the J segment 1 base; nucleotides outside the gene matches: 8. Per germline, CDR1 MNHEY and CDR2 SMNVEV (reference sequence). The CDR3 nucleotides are TGTGCCAGCAGTTCCTACAGGGGGTTGGAGAACACTGAAGCTTTCTTT. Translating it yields CASSSYRGLENTEAFF.

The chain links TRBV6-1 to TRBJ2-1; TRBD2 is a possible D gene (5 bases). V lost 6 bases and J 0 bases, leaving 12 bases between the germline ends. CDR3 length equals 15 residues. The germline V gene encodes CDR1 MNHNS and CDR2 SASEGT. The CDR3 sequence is CASRDRGSSYNEQFF. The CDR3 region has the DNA TGTGCCAGCAGGGACCGTGGGAGCTCCTACAATGAGCAGTTCTTC.

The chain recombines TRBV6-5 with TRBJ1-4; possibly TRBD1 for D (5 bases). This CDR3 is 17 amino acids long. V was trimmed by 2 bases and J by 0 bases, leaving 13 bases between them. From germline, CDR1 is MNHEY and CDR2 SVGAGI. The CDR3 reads CASSYDLNRTTNEKLFF. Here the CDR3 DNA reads TGTGCCAGCAGTTACGACCTTAACAGGACAACTAATGAAAAACTGTTTTTT.

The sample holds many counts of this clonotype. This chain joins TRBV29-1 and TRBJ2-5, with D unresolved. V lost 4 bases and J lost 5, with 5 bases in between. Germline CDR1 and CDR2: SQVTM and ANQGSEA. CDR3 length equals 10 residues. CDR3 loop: CSVVAETQYF. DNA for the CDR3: TGCAGCGTTGTGGCGGAGACCCAGTACTTC.

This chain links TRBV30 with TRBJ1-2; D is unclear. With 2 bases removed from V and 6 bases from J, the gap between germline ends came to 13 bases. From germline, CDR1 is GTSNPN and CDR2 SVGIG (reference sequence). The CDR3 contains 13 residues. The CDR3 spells CAWSSSRLHGYTF. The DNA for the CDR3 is TGTGCCTGGAGTTCTAGCAGATTACATGGCTACACCTTC.

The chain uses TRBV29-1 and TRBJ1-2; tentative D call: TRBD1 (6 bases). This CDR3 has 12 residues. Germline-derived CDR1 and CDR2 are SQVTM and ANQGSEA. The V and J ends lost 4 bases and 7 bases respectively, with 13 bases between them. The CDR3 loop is CSVGGGTSGYTF. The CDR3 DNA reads TGCAGCGTTGGAGGTGGGACAAGTGGCTACACCTTC.

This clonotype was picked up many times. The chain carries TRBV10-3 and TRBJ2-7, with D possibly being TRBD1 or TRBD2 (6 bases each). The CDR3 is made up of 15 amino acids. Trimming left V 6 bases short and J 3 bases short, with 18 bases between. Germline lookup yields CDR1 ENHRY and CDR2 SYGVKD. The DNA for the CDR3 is TGTGCCATCAGCGCCCTTAAGGGGGGTCACTACGAGCAGTACTTC. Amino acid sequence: CAISALKGGHYEQYF.

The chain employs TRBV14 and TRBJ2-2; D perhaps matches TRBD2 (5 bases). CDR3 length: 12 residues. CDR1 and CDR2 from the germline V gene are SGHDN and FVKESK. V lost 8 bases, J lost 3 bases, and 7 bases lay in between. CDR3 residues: CASHGDTGELFF. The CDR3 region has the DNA TGTGCCAGCCACGGGGACACCGGGGAGCTGTTTTTT.

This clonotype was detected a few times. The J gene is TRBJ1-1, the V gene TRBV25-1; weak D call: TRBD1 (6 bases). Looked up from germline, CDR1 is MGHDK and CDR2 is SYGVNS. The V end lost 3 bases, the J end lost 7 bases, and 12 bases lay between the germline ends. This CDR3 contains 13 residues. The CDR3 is CASSEAGDIEAFF. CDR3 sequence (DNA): TGTGCCAGCAGTGAGGCAGGGGATATTGAAGCTTTCTTT.

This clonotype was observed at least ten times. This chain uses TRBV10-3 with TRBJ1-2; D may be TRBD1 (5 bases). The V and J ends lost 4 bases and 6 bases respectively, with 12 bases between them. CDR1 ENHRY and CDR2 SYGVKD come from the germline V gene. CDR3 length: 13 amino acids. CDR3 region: CAISAGREDGYTF. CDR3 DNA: TGTGCCATCAGTGCAGGGCGGGAGGATGGCTACACCTTC.

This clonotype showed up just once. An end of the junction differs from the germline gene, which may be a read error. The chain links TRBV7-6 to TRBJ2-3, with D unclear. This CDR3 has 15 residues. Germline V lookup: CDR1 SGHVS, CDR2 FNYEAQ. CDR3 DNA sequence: TGTGCCAGCGGCTTAGGTGTCCTTATTGGTGATACGCAGTATTTT. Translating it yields CASGLGVLIGDTQYF.

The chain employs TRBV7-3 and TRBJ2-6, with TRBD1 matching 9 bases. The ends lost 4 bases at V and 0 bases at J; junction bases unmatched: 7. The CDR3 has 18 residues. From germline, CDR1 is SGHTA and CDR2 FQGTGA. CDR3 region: CASSSPTGGPSGANVLTF. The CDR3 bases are TGTGCCAGCAGCTCCCCGACAGGGGGACCCTCTGGGGCCAACGTCCTGACTTTC.

The CDR3: CASSDPQKPYGYTF. The CDR3 region has the DNA TGTGCCAGCAGTGACCCACAGAAACCCTATGGCTACACCTTC. J is TRBJ1-2 and V is TRBV6-4; D not certain. This CDR3 is 14 amino acids long. Germline V gene lookup returns CDR1 MRHNA and CDR2 SNTAGT. Trimming removed 2 bases from V and 4 bases from J, with 11 bases in between.

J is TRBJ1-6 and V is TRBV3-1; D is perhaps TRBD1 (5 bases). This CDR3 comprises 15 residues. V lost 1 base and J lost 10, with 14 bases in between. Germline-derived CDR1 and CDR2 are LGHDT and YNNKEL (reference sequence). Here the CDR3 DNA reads TGTGCCAGCAGCCAAGTAGGCAGGGCAAAGTCACCCCTCCACTTT. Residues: CASSQVGRAKSPLHF.

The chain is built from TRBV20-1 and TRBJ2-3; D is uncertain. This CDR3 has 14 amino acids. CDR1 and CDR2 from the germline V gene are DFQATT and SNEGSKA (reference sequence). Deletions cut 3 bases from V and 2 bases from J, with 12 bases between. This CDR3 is CSASPGPNTDTQYF. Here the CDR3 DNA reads TGCAGTGCTAGTCCGGGTCCGAACACAGATACGCAGTATTTT.

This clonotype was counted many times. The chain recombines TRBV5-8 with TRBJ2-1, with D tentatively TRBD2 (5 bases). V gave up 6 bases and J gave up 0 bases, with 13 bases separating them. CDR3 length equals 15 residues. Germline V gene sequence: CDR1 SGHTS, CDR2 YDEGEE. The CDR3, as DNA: TGTGCCAGCATCCGTAGCGCCAGCTCCTACAATGAGCAGTTCTTC. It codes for CASIRSASSYNEQFF.